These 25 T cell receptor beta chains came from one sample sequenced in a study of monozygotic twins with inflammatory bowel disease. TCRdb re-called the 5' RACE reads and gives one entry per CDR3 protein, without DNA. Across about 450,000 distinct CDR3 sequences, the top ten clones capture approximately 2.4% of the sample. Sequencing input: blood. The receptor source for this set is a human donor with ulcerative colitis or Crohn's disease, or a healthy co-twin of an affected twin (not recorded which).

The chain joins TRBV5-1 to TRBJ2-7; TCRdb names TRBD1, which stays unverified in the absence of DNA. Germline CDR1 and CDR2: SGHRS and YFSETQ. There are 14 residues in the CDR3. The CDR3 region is CASSAATGVTEQYF.

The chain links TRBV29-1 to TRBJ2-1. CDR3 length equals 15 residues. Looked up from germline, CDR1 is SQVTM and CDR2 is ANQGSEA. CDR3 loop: CSVEKVGTHYNEQFF.

The CDR3 protein is CASSPPGGPITYEQYF. The V call is TRBV6-1, the J call TRBJ2-7; the TCRdb D gene call, TRBD1, has no DNA to confirm it. Germline V gene sequence: CDR1 MNHNS, CDR2 SASEGT. This CDR3 is built from 16 residues.

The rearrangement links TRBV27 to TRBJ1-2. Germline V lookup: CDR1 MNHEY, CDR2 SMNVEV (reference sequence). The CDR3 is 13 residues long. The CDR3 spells CASRSTAGRGYTF.

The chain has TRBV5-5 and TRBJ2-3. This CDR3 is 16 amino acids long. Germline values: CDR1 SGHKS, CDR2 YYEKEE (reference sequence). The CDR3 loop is CASRPRTGSSTDTQYF.

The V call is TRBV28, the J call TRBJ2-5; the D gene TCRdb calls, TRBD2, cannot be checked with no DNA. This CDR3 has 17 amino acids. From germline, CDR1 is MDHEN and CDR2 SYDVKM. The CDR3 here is CASSLSLGRGRVETQYF.

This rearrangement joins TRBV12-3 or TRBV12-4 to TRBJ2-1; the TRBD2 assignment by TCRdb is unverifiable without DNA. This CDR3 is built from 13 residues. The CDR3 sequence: CASSTPGRDEQFF.

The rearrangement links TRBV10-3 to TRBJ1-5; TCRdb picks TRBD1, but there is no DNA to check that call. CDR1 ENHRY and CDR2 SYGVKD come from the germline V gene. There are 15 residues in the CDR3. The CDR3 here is CAISESSRENQPQHF.

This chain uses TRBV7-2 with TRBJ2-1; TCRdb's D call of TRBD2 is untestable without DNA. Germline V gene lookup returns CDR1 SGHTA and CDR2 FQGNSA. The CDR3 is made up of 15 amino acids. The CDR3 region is CASGPGLAGGDEQFF.

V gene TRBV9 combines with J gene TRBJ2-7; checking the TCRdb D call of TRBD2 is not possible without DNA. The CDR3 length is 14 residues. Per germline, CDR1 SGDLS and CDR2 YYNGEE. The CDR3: CASSVGGPGYEQYF.

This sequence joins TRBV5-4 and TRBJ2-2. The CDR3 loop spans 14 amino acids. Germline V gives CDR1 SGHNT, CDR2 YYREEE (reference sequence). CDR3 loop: CASSFSINTGELFF.

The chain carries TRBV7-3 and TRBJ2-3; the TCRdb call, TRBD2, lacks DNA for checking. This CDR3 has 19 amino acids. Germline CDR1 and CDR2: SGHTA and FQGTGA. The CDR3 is CASSLIGAKAGTNTDTQYF.

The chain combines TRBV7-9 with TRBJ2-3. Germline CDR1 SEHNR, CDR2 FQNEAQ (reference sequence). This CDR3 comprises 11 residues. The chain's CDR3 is CASGITDTQYF.

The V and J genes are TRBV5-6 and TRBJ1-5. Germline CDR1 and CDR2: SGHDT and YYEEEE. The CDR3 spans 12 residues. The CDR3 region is CASSLFLQPQHF.

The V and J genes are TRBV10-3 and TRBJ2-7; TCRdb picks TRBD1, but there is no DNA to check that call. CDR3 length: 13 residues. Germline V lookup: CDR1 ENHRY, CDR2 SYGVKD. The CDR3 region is CAIATRDGDEQYF.

This chain's CDR3 is CASSPPDRTSYEQYF. The rearrangement uses TRBV18 and TRBJ2-7. The CDR3 is made up of 15 amino acids. The germline V gene encodes CDR1 KGHSH and CDR2 LQKENI.

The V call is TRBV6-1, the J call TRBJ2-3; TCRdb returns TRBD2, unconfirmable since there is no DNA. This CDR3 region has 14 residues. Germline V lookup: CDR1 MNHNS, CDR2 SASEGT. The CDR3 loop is CASRKLALSDTQYF.

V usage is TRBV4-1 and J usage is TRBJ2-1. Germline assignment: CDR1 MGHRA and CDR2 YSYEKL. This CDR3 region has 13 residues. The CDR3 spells CASSQLVYNGQFF.

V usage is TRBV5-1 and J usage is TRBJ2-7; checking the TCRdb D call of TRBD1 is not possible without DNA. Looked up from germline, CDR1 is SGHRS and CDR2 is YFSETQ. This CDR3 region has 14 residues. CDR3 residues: CASSRGTGTEMKYF.

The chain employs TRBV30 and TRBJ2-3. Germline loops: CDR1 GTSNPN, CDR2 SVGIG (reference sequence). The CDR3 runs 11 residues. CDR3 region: CACAELESQYF. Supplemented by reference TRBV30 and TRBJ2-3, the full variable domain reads SQTIHQWPATLVQPVGSPLSLECTVEGTSNPNLYWYRQAAGRGLQLLFYSVGIGQISSEVPQNLSASRPQDRQFILSSKKLLLSDSGFYLCACAELESQYFGPGTRLTVL.

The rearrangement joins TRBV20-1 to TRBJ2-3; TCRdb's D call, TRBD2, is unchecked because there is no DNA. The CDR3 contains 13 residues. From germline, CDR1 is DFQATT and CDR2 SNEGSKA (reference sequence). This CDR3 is CSARLAVTDTQYF.

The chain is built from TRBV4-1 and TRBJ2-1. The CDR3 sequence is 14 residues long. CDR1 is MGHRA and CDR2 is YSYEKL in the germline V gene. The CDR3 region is CASSQGRDYNEQFF.

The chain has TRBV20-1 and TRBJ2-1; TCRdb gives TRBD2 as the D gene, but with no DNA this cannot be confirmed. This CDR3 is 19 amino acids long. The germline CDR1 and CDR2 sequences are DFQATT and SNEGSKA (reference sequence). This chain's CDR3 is CSARFPGLAGGGFSNEQFF.

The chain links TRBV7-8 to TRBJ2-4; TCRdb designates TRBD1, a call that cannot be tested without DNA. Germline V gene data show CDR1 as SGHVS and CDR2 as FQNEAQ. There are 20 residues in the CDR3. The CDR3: CASSPTKGVPLLVAKNIQYF.

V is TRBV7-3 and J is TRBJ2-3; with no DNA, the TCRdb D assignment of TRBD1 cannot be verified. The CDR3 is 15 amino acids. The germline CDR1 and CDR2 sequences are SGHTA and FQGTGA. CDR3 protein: CASSFGGAGTDTQYF.